This TCR beta chain was profiled in a study of regulatory T cells in long-lasting Graves disease. Study-wide findings and caveats: Segments TRBV28, TRBJ1-2 and TRBJ2-5 showed preferential usage in persistent disease. Persistent patients shared thousands of public clonotypes among themselves. Newly diagnosed patients shared fewer, at some 970.

Time point: newly diagnosed GD, antithyroid drugs for less than 3 months. PBMCs were the source of the RNA used for TCR sequencing. V was pared by 3 bases and J by 0 bases, with 10 bases between. The CDR3 covers 16 residues. Germline CDR1 SGHKS, CDR2 YYEKEE (reference sequence). In the case of this clonotype: Its antigen is unknown.

Building of the TCR beta libraries involved iRepertoire HTBI primers and Arm-PCR of CDR3 regions. MiXCR, applied by TCRdb to the multiplex PCR reads, yields one record per CDR3 protein. The sample shows approximately 400,000 distinct CDR3 sequences, about 15% of them seen only once. Another study also made use of these data, one on T cells in Graves' hyperthyroidism and ophthalmopathy. From that report: A first-round RT-PCR of the TCR CDR3 used the HTBI primer set.

The specimen was peripheral blood mononuclear cells (PBMCs), collected at new diagnosis, from a patient treated with antithyroid drugs. The chain joins TRBV5-5 to TRBJ2-6, with D perhaps matching TRBD1 (6 bases). The source of this sequence is a woman aged 25 to 45 with Graves disease. As DNA, the CDR3 is TGTGCCAGCAGCTCGGGGACAATCTCTGGGGCCAACGTCCTGACTTTC. Amino acids: CASSSGTISGANVLTF.